The clone carrying this T cell receptor beta chain was seen only a few times. Germline values: CDR1 SGHTA, CDR2 FQGNSA. The V end lost 4 bases, the J end lost 5 bases, and 6 bases lay between the germline ends. The CDR3 sequence is 12 residues long. This sample was included in a study of T cell clonotyping in hematopoietic cell transplantation. The data were produced by immunoSEQ multiplex PCR, yet TCRdb's version contains in-frame clones alone and is incomplete. The top ten clones hold approximately 20% of a sample with 4,200 or so clones, about a sixth of them seen once. Recipients were bled about 28 days pretransplant and at posttransplant days 30, 100, 180.

The chain employs TRBV7-2 and TRBJ2-1; D is ambiguous. This clonotype was sampled from a male patient between 45 and 60 years old who had an allogeneic stem cell transplant from a related donor, so the T cells may come from the graft donor. Some clones in this sample may be carry-over from other donors' samples. The sequenced sample was peripheral blood mononuclear cells, obtained 30 days after allogeneic stem cell transplant. Written as DNA, the CDR3 is TGTGCCAGCAGCTACGGTAACAATGAGCAGTTCTTC. This encodes CASSYGNNEQFF.